This entry features one T cell receptor beta chain sequence. The antigen is not known. The data derive from a study of OX40 agonist ivuxolimab in advanced cancers. Study-level background: Three partial responders included one hepatocellular carcinoma patient and two cutaneous melanoma patients.

J lost 2 bases, V lost 0 bases, and 4 bases had no gene match. Looked up from germline, CDR1 is SGHNT and CDR2 is YYREEE (reference sequence). This CDR3 contains 16 residues. Repertoires were generated with immunoSEQ multiplex PCR, while TCRdb's copy carries only in-frame clones and drops some. The repertoire has tens of thousands of clones, approximately 81% of them found once; the top ten carry 1% to 1.3%. Overall study findings and caveats: Expanded clones were, on average, more numerous in CD8+ T cells than in CD4+. Among the lowest levels of clonal expansion were found in partial responders at 0.1-3.0 mg/kg.

The sample consisted of CD4+ or CD8+ T cells sorted from blood, taken in a trial of the OX40 agonist ivuxolimab. The chain links TRBV5-4 to TRBJ1-4; 7 nucleotides align to TRBD1. This TCR derives from an adult with an advanced solid tumor such as melanoma, head and neck, liver or kidney cancer. The CDR3 DNA reads as TGTGCCAGCAGCTTGGATCAGGGGGTCACTAATGAAAAACTGTTTTTT. This sequence encodes CASSLDQGVTNEKLFF. Combining the CDR3 with reference TRBV5-4 and TRBJ1-4 gives the whole variable domain ETGVTQSPTHLIKTRGQQVTLRCSSQSGHNTVSWYQQALGQGPQFIFQYYREEENGRGNFPPRFSGLQFPNYSSELNVNALELDDSALYLCASSLDQGVTNEKLFFGSGTQLSVL.